Listed below are T cell receptor beta chains from one sample, sequenced in a study of spatial heterogeneity in lung cancer. Via MiXCR, TCRdb re-called the 5' RACE reads, giving one row per CDR3 protein. The data show 40,000 to 50,000 distinct CDR3 sequences, 6.5% to 8% seen once. The specimen was PBMCs, collected at surgery. All receptors derive from a female donor with early-stage non-small cell lung cancer. Each CDR3 is given with its conserved first and last residue. The order of the fields is clone size, D gene, J gene, V gene, CDR3 DNA, CDR3 protein. A D gene is named only where the DNA matches it firmly. For some rows the clone size is stated as once, few or many, or as a class when expanded; others skip it.

clone size: many; D gene: .; J gene: TRBJ2-5; V gene: TRBV12-5; CDR3 DNA: TGTGCTAGTGTATCTTCTGGTCGGGAGACCCAGTACTTC; CDR3 protein: CASVSSGRETQYF
clone size: .; D gene: TRBD1; J gene: TRBJ2-2; V gene: TRBV7-9; CDR3 DNA: TGTGCCAGCAGCTCGGGACAGGGGGCTTACACCGGGGAGCTGTTTTTT; CDR3 protein: CASSSGQGAYTGELFF
clone size: .; D gene: .; J gene: TRBJ2-5; V gene: TRBV19; CDR3 DNA: TGTGCCAGTAGTGCCCACCGGGACCAAGAGACCCAGTACTTC; CDR3 protein: CASSAHRDQETQYF
clone size: few; D gene: TRBD1; J gene: TRBJ1-4; V gene: TRBV11-2; CDR3 DNA: TGTGCCAGCAGCTTAGGACAGGGGAGGCATGAAAAACTGTTTTTT; CDR3 protein: CASSLGQGRHEKLFF
clone size: .; D gene: .; J gene: TRBJ2-5; V gene: TRBV20-1; CDR3 DNA: TGCAGTGCTAGAGATCCCGCAGAAGAAGAGACCCAGTACTTC; CDR3 protein: CSARDPAEEETQYF
clone size: .; D gene: TRBD1; J gene: TRBJ1-6; V gene: TRBV7-2; CDR3 DNA: TGTGCCAGCAGCCTCGGGACAGGGGATACACCCCTCCACTTT; CDR3 protein: CASSLGTGDTPLHF
clone size: few; D gene: TRBD1; J gene: TRBJ1-2; V gene: TRBV20-1; CDR3 DNA: TGCAGTGCTAGAGCACCCGGGACAGGGTTTCATGGCTACACCTTC; CDR3 protein: CSARAPGTGFHGYTF
clone size: few; D gene: TRBD1; J gene: TRBJ2-5; V gene: TRBV4-1; CDR3 DNA: TGCGCCAGCAGCCAAGACTTGCAGGGGGCTCTTGGAGAGACCCAGTACTTC; CDR3 protein: CASSQDLQGALGETQYF
clone size: .; D gene: TRBD1; J gene: TRBJ2-7; V gene: TRBV5-1; CDR3 DNA: TGCGCCAGCAGCTGGACAGGGGGCTACGAGCAGTACTTC; CDR3 protein: CASSWTGGYEQYF
clone size: few; D gene: .; J gene: TRBJ1-5; V gene: TRBV27; CDR3 DNA: TGTGCCAGCAGTCTCACGGGGGGACTTCAGCCCCAGCATTTT; CDR3 protein: CASSLTGGLQPQHF
clone size: few; D gene: TRBD1; J gene: TRBJ2-7; V gene: TRBV3-1; CDR3 DNA: TGTGCCAGCAGCCAACCTCGGACAGGGGGAAGGGAGCAGTACTTC; CDR3 protein: CASSQPRTGGREQYF
clone size: .; D gene: TRBD1; J gene: TRBJ2-3; V gene: TRBV12-3/TRBV12-4; CDR3 DNA: TGTGCCAGCAAAAAATTTCAGACAGGGACGAGGACAGATACGCAGTATTTT; CDR3 protein: CASKKFQTGTRTDTQYF
clone size: few; D gene: .; J gene: TRBJ2-5; V gene: TRBV29-1; CDR3 DNA: TGCAGCGTTGGAGGGGCGGGCGAGACCCAGTACTTC; CDR3 protein: CSVGGAGETQYF
clone size: many; D gene: .; J gene: TRBJ1-1; V gene: TRBV18; CDR3 DNA: TGTGCCAGCTCAACCTCCTCGGACACTGAAGCTTTCTTT; CDR3 protein: CASSTSSDTEAFF
clone size: .; D gene: .; J gene: TRBJ2-3; V gene: TRBV6-2/TRBV6-3; CDR3 DNA: TGTGCCAGCAGTTACCGGGGCGGTTACACAGATACGCAGTATTTT; CDR3 protein: CASSYRGGYTDTQYF
clone size: many; D gene: .; J gene: TRBJ1-1; V gene: TRBV20-1; CDR3 DNA: TGCAGTGCTAGAGATCCCCGAATGAACACTGAAGCTTTCTTT; CDR3 protein: CSARDPRMNTEAFF
clone size: few; D gene: .; J gene: TRBJ2-4; V gene: TRBV6-2/TRBV6-3; CDR3 DNA: TGTGCCAGCAGTTACTCGATTGGGGACCTAGCCAAAAACATTCAGTACTTC; CDR3 protein: CASSYSIGDLAKNIQYF
clone size: few; D gene: .; J gene: TRBJ2-7; V gene: TRBV12-3/TRBV12-4; CDR3 DNA: TGTGCCAGCAGTTTGAGGTCATCGTGGGAGCAGTACTTC; CDR3 protein: CASSLRSSWEQYF
clone size: many; D gene: .; J gene: TRBJ2-7; V gene: TRBV5-1; CDR3 DNA: TGCGCCAGCAGCTTGGGGGTCCCTCAAACCTACGAGCAGTACTTC; CDR3 protein: CASSLGVPQTYEQYF
clone size: few; D gene: TRBD1; J gene: TRBJ1-1; V gene: TRBV5-1; CDR3 DNA: TGCGCCAGCAGCCCTATCCGTGGTACAGGGGGCAACACTGAAGCTTTCTTT; CDR3 protein: CASSPIRGTGGNTEAFF
clone size: many; D gene: TRBD2; J gene: TRBJ2-5; V gene: TRBV3-1; CDR3 DNA: TGTGCCAGCAGCCAAGATACGGGACTAGCATCCGGAGAGACCCAGTACTTC; CDR3 protein: CASSQDTGLASGETQYF
clone size: many; D gene: .; J gene: TRBJ2-3; V gene: TRBV20-1; CDR3 DNA: TGCAGTGCACGGGGCAGCACAGATACGCAGTATTTT; CDR3 protein: CSARGSTDTQYF